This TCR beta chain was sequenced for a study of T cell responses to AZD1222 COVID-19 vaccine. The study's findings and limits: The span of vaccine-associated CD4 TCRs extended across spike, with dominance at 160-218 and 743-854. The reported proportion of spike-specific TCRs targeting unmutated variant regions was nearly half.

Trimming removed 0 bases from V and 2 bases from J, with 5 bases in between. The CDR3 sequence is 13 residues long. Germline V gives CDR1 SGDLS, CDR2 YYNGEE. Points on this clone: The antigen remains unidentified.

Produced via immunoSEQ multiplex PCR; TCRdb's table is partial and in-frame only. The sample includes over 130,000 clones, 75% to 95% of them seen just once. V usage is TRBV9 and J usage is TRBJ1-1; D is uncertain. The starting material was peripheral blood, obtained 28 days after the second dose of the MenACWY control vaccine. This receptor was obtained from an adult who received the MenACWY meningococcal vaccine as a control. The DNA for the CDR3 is TGTGCCAGCAGCGTAGGACCAAACACTGAAGCTTTCTTT. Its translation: CASSVGPNTEAFF.